This TCR beta chain comes out of a study of blood T cell repertoires in COVID-19. Looking at the study overall: Acute and convalescent COVID-19 samples came from the United States, Italy and Spain. Nucleic acid was either cDNA or gDNA, and it came from T cells, B-cell-depleted T cells, or PBMCs.

Germline V lookup: CDR1 MDHEN, CDR2 SYDVKM. CDR3 length: 13 residues. V was shortened by 8 bases and J by 0 bases, with 10 bases between the two germline ends. As handled by the study authors: Estimated nucleated cell counts came from reference gene primer amplification. The protocol was immunoSEQ multiplex PCR, while the TCRdb copy is restricted to in-frame clones and leaves out a portion. For V, J and clone size, that table is used; D and trimming come from the DNA. Among fewer than 65,000 clones listed, 75% to 90% were seen once. The chain links TRBV28 to TRBJ2-5; TRBD1 might be the D (5 bases). Sample: peripheral blood. The receptor's source is a human donor with acute or convalescent COVID-19. The donor label of this sample is uncertain. The CDR3 here is CASDNRYQETQYF. The CDR3 nucleotides are TGTGCCAGCGACAACAGGTACCAAGAGACCCAGTACTTC.